Included here is one TCR beta chain sequence, with context. Under the authors' procedure: Amplified reference gene primers provided the basis for estimating nucleated cell counts. Profiling relied on immunoSEQ multiplex PCR, and the TCRdb table lists in-frame clones only, not all of them. D and trimming were read from the DNA, whereas the V and J calls and clone size are those reported in that table. Of 250,000 to 400,000 clones listed, approximately 90% were seen once; the top ten hold 1.6%. These data belong to a study of blood T cell repertoires in COVID-19. The wider study: Italy, Spain and the United States were the sources of the convalescent and acute COVID-19 samples. The cDNA or gDNA used as material had been derived from T cells, B-cell-depleted T cells, or PBMCs.

V was trimmed by 7 bases and J by 1 base, leaving 13 bases between them. CDR1 is MNHEY and CDR2 is SMNVEV in the germline V gene (reference sequence). The CDR3 is 14 residues long. Seattle cases were enrolled at active infection and followed longitudinally. This receptor was obtained from a woman between 25 and 40 years old with COVID-19, enrolled during active disease. Specimen: peripheral blood. V gene TRBV27 combines with J gene TRBJ1-1, with TRBD1 as a possible D gene (6 bases). This CDR3 is CASTRNRENTEAFF. CDR3 in DNA: TGTGCCAGCACGAGGAACAGGGAGAACACTGAAGCTTTCTTT.